The rows below give T cell receptor beta chains drawn from one sample of a study of T cell responses to AZD1222 COVID-19 vaccine. Sequencing was performed with immunoSEQ multiplex PCR; in TCRdb, only in-frame clones are kept and a portion is missing. The repertoire consists of about 150,000 clones, with about 92% occurring once and the leading ten covering about 2.1%. The starting material was peripheral blood, obtained on day 0 of AZD1222 vaccination. These receptors all come from an adult in good health. Both conserved end residues are part of each CDR3. Fields, in order: J gene, D gene, clone size, V gene, CDR3 DNA, CDR3 protein. The D gene is left open where the match is weak. Clone sizes are given selectively: once, few, many, or a class where the clone is expanded.

j_call: TRBJ1-5
d_call: TRBD1
clone_size: .
v_call: TRBV6-2/TRBV6-3
cdr3_nt: TGTGCCAGCAGTGGGGACAGGGCGGGACAGCCCCAGCATTTT
cdr3_aa: CASSGDRAGQPQHF

j_call: TRBJ1-1
d_call: .
clone_size: .
v_call: TRBV10-3
cdr3_nt: TGTGCCAGTGGGACATTCTCTGAAGCTTTCTTT
cdr3_aa: CASGTFSEAFF

j_call: TRBJ2-1
d_call: TRBD1
clone_size: .
v_call: TRBV5-4
cdr3_nt: TGTGCCAGCAGCCTCGGGACAGACGGTCTGTTCTTC
cdr3_aa: CASSLGTDGLFF

j_call: TRBJ2-2
d_call: .
clone_size: .
v_call: TRBV10-3
cdr3_nt: TGTGCCATCAGCCCGAACACCGGGGAGCTGTTTTTT
cdr3_aa: CAISPNTGELFF

j_call: TRBJ1-6
d_call: .
clone_size: .
v_call: TRBV9
cdr3_nt: TGTGCCAGCAGCCCCCGTTTATCAGGGCCCAGCTCCTATAATTCACCCCTCCACTTT
cdr3_aa: CASSPRLSGPSSYNSPLHF

j_call: TRBJ2-1
d_call: TRBD2
clone_size: .
v_call: TRBV11-2
cdr3_nt: TGTGCCAGCAGCTTAAGGCGGGAGGGCGAGCAGTTCTTC
cdr3_aa: CASSLRREGEQFF

j_call: TRBJ2-1
d_call: TRBD1
clone_size: once
v_call: TRBV5-4
cdr3_nt: TGTGCCAGCAGCGCCGTCAGGGGGCAGCCCAATGAGCAGTTCTTC
cdr3_aa: CASSAVRGQPNEQFF

j_call: TRBJ1-6
d_call: TRBD1
clone_size: .
v_call: TRBV5-6
cdr3_nt: TGTGCCAGCAGTAACAGGGGAAGGAGATCACCCCTCCACTTT
cdr3_aa: CASSNRGRRSPLHF

j_call: TRBJ2-7
d_call: TRBD1
clone_size: .
v_call: TRBV13
cdr3_nt: TGTGCCAGCAGGTACACCGGGACAGGTTCCTACGAGCAGTACTTC
cdr3_aa: CASRYTGTGSYEQYF

j_call: TRBJ1-1
d_call: .
clone_size: .
v_call: TRBV19
cdr3_nt: TGTGCCAGTAGTAAGGCGGTGAACACTGAAGCTTTCTTT
cdr3_aa: CASSKAVNTEAFF

j_call: TRBJ1-2
d_call: .
clone_size: .
v_call: TRBV2
cdr3_nt: TGTGCCAGCAGGGGCGCGAAGGGGAACAACTATGGCTACACCTTC
cdr3_aa: CASRGAKGNNYGYTF

j_call: TRBJ1-5
d_call: .
clone_size: .
v_call: TRBV6-5
cdr3_nt: TGTGCCATCGACCCCCGTAGGGGGAGGGAGCAGCCCCAGCATTTT
cdr3_aa: CAIDPRRGREQPQHF

j_call: TRBJ2-7
d_call: TRBD1
clone_size: .
v_call: TRBV4-1
cdr3_nt: TGCGCCAGCAGCCCCGCCGCCGCTACAGGGGCGGAGCAGTACTTC
cdr3_aa: CASSPAAATGAEQYF

j_call: TRBJ2-7
d_call: .
clone_size: .
v_call: TRBV27
cdr3_nt: TGTGCCAGCAGTGCTTTCGGTTTGAAGTACTTC
cdr3_aa: CASSAFGLKYF

j_call: TRBJ2-1
d_call: TRBD1
clone_size: once
v_call: TRBV25-1
cdr3_nt: TGTGCCAGCAGTAAGGGACAGGGTTTGCATGAGCAGTTCTTC
cdr3_aa: CASSKGQGLHEQFF

j_call: TRBJ2-1
d_call: TRBD2
clone_size: .
v_call: TRBV6-5
cdr3_nt: TGTGCCAGCAGTTACTCCCCTAGCGGGGGCGACAATGAGCAGTTCTTC
cdr3_aa: CASSYSPSGGDNEQFF

j_call: TRBJ1-1
d_call: .
clone_size: .
v_call: TRBV27
cdr3_nt: TGTGCCAGCAGATCGACATCAACCGGATGGTCCACTGAAGCTTTCTTT
cdr3_aa: CASRSTSTGWSTEAFF

j_call: TRBJ2-3
d_call: TRBD2
clone_size: few
v_call: TRBV11-2
cdr3_nt: TGTGCCAGCAGCCCAAAGGGGCGGACTAGTATAACAGATACGCAGTATTTT
cdr3_aa: CASSPKGRTSITDTQYF

j_call: TRBJ2-7
d_call: .
clone_size: .
v_call: TRBV20-1
cdr3_nt: TGCAGTGCTAGGGGCTCGAGCGAGCAGTACTTC
cdr3_aa: CSARGSSEQYF

j_call: TRBJ1-1
d_call: .
clone_size: .
v_call: TRBV10-3
cdr3_nt: TGTGCCATCAGTGAGTCGCCAGGGAAGGGGAACACTGAAGCTTTCTTT
cdr3_aa: CAISESPGKGNTEAFF

j_call: TRBJ2-7
d_call: .
clone_size: .
v_call: TRBV27
cdr3_nt: TGTGCCAGCAGTTCCTTGTTCCGGGACGACTCCTACGAGCAGTACTTC
cdr3_aa: CASSSLFRDDSYEQYF

j_call: TRBJ1-3
d_call: .
clone_size: .
v_call: TRBV6-5
cdr3_nt: TGTGCCAGCAGTCGGGGGGCTCAGTCTGGAAACACCATATATTTT
cdr3_aa: CASSRGAQSGNTIYF

j_call: TRBJ1-1
d_call: .
clone_size: few
v_call: TRBV5-4
cdr3_nt: TGTGCCAGCAGCTTCCGAGCTTCGAACACTGAAGCTTTCTTT
cdr3_aa: CASSFRASNTEAFF

j_call: TRBJ2-1
d_call: .
clone_size: .
v_call: TRBV19
cdr3_nt: TGTGCCAGTAGTATAGTAAGCTTCCCGAGCTCCTACAATGAGCAGTTCTTC
cdr3_aa: CASSIVSFPSSYNEQFF

j_call: TRBJ2-7
d_call: .
clone_size: .
v_call: TRBV5-4
cdr3_nt: TGTGCCAGCAGCTTGGAACCTACGGGCGAGCAGTACTTC
cdr3_aa: CASSLEPTGEQYF

j_call: TRBJ1-5
d_call: .
clone_size: .
v_call: TRBV19
cdr3_nt: TGTGCCAGTAGAGGGAAAGCGACTGATCAGCCCCAGCATTTT
cdr3_aa: CASRGKATDQPQHF

j_call: TRBJ1-3
d_call: TRBD1
clone_size: .
v_call: TRBV5-1
cdr3_nt: TGCGCCAGCAGCCCCTCCGGGACAGGCGTAAACACCATATATTTT
cdr3_aa: CASSPSGTGVNTIYF

j_call: TRBJ1-2
d_call: .
clone_size: .
v_call: TRBV19
cdr3_nt: TGTGCCAGTACCTCCCCACTTGGCAGGACAATCCCTGGGAACTATGGCTACACCTTC
cdr3_aa: CASTSPLGRTIPGNYGYTF

j_call: TRBJ2-3
d_call: .
clone_size: .
v_call: TRBV19
cdr3_nt: TGTGCCAGTAGTATAAGCACAGATACGCAGTATTTT
cdr3_aa: CASSISTDTQYF

j_call: TRBJ1-6
d_call: .
clone_size: .
v_call: TRBV12-3/TRBV12-4
cdr3_nt: TGTGCCAGCAGTCTATGGTGGGGTAAACCCCTCCACTTT
cdr3_aa: CASSLWWGKPLHF

j_call: TRBJ2-5
d_call: .
clone_size: .
v_call: TRBV15
cdr3_nt: TGTGCCACCAGCAGAGACCCAGGTGGAACGGAGACCCAGTACTTC
cdr3_aa: CATSRDPGGTETQYF

j_call: TRBJ1-2
d_call: .
clone_size: .
v_call: TRBV6-6
cdr3_nt: TGTGCCAGCAGTTACTACAGGTCAGGGAACTATGGCTACACCTTC
cdr3_aa: CASSYYRSGNYGYTF

j_call: TRBJ2-7
d_call: TRBD1
clone_size: .
v_call: TRBV5-5
cdr3_nt: TGTGCCAGCAGCTTGAGGGACAGCCCCTACGAGCAGTACTTC
cdr3_aa: CASSLRDSPYEQYF

j_call: TRBJ1-2
d_call: TRBD1
clone_size: once
v_call: TRBV6-1
cdr3_nt: TGTGCCAGCAGTGAAAGGGACAGGGGTTTGAGTGGCTACACCTTC
cdr3_aa: CASSERDRGLSGYTF

j_call: TRBJ1-1
d_call: TRBD1
clone_size: .
v_call: TRBV2
cdr3_nt: TGTGCCAGCAGGGAACAGGGGGTCTTCACTGAAGCTTTCTTT
cdr3_aa: CASREQGVFTEAFF

j_call: TRBJ2-1
d_call: TRBD2
clone_size: .
v_call: TRBV2
cdr3_nt: TGTGCCAGCAGTACGAGACTAGCTTATGAGCAGTTCTTC
cdr3_aa: CASSTRLAYEQFF

j_call: TRBJ1-6
d_call: .
clone_size: .
v_call: TRBV6-5
cdr3_nt: TGTGCCAGCGCCCGCGTTCTGGATTCACCCCTCCACTTT
cdr3_aa: CASARVLDSPLHF

j_call: TRBJ1-1
d_call: TRBD1
clone_size: .
v_call: TRBV27
cdr3_nt: TGTGCCAGCAGTGCTCAGGACAGGATGAACACTGAAGCTTTCTTT
cdr3_aa: CASSAQDRMNTEAFF

j_call: TRBJ1-2
d_call: .
clone_size: .
v_call: TRBV5-6
cdr3_nt: TGTGCCAGCAGCCCCGTTGGGGGGGTTGGGGCCTATGGCTACACCTTC
cdr3_aa: CASSPVGGVGAYGYTF